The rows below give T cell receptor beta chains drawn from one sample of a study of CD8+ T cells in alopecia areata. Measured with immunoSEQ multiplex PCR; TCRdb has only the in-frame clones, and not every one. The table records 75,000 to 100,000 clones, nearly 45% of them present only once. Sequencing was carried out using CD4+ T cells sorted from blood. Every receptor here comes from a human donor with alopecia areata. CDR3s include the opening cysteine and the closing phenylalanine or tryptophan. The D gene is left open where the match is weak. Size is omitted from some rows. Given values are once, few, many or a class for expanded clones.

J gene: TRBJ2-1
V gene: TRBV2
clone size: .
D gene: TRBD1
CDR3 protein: CASSGTGYNEQFF
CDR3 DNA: TGTGCCAGCAGTGGGACAGGCTACAATGAGCAGTTCTTC

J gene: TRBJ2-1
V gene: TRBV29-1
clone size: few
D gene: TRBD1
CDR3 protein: CSVEVGQGQGEQFF
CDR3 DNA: TGCAGCGTTGAAGTGGGACAGGGGCAGGGTGAGCAGTTCTTC

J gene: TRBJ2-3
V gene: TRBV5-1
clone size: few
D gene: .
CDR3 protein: CASSSGHRTDTQYF
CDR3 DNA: TGCGCCAGCAGCTCGGGACACCGCACAGATACGCAGTATTTT

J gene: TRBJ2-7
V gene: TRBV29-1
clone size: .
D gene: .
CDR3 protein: CSVVRDYEQYF
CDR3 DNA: TGCAGCGTTGTAAGGGATTACGAGCAGTACTTC

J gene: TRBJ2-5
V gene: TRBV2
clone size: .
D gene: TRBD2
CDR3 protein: CASTASGRLETQYF
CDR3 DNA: TGTGCGAGCACGGCTAGCGGACGCTTAGAGACCCAGTACTTC

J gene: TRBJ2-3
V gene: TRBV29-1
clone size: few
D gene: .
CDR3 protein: CSVEVSGTDTQYF
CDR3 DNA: TGCAGCGTTGAAGTGTCGGGGACAGATACGCAGTATTTT

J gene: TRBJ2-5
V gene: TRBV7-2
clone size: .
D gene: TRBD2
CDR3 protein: CASSLNSGAETQYF
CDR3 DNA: TGTGCCAGCAGCTTGAATAGCGGGGCGGAGACCCAGTACTTC

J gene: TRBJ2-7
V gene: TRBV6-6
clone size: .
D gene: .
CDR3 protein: CASSPRDTYEQYF
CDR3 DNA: TGTGCCAGCAGCCCCAGGGACACCTACGAGCAGTACTTC

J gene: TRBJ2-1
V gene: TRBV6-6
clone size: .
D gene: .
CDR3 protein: CASGRGINEQFF
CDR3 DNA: TGTGCCAGCGGGAGGGGGATCAATGAGCAGTTCTTC

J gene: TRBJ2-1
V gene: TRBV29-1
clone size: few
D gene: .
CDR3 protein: CSVGRSRGEEQFF
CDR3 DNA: TGCAGCGTTGGTAGGAGCCGGGGAGAAGAGCAGTTCTTC

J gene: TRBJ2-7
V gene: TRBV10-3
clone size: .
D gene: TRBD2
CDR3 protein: CAIRIAGGNYEQYF
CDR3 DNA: TGTGCCATCAGGATAGCGGGAGGGAACTACGAGCAGTACTTC

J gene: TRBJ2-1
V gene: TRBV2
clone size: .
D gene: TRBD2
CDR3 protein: CASSPDVVAASGGGEQFF
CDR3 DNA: TGTGCCAGCAGCCCAGATGTGGTAGCGGCTAGCGGGGGGGGCGAGCAGTTCTTC

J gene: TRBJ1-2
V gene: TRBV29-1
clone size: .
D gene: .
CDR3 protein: CSVDRGWVPRGAHTF
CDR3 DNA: TGCAGCGTTGACAGGGGTTGGGTACCGCGGGGTGCTCACACCTTC

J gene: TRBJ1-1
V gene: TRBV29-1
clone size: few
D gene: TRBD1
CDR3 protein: CSVTGQENTEAFF
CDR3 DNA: TGCAGCGTCACGGGACAGGAGAACACTGAAGCTTTCTTT

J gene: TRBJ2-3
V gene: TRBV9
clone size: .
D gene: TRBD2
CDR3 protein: CASSVRTSGLTDTQYF
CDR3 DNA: TGTGCCAGCAGCGTAAGGACTAGCGGCCTCACAGATACGCAGTATTTT

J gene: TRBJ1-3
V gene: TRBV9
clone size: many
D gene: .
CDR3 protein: CASSVVGDGNTIYF
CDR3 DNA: TGTGCCAGCAGCGTAGTGGGGGACGGAAACACCATATATTTT

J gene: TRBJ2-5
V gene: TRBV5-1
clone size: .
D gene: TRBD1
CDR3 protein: CASSRGQGGETQYF
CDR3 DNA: TGCGCCAGCAGCAGAGGACAGGGCGGAGAGACCCAGTACTTC

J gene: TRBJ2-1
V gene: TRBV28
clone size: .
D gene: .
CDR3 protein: CASSTPLGAEQFF
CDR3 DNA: TGTGCCAGCAGTACCCCCCTCGGGGCTGAGCAGTTCTTC

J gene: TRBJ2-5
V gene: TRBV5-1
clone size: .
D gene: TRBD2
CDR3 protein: CASSLGEGGQETQYF
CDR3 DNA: TGCGCCAGCAGCTTGGGGGAGGGCGGCCAAGAGACCCAGTACTTC

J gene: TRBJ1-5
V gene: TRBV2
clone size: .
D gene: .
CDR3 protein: CASSEGQYQPQHF
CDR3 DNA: TGTGCCAGCAGTGAAGGTCAGTATCAGCCCCAGCATTTT

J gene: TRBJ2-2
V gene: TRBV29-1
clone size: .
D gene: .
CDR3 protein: CSAQMGGGGELFF
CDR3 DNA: TGCAGCGCCCAGATGGGGGGTGGCGGGGAGCTGTTTTTT

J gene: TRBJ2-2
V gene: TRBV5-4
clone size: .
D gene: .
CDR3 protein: CASSFANRVAGELFF
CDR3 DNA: TGTGCCAGCAGTTTCGCCAACAGGGTCGCCGGGGAGCTGTTTTTT

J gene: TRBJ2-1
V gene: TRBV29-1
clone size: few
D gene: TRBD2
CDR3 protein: CSAPLAGYNEQFF
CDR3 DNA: TGCAGCGCCCCACTAGCGGGGTACAATGAGCAGTTCTTC

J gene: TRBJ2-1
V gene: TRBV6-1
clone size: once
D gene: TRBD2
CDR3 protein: CASSVSGGLSYNEQFF
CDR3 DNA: TGTGCCAGCAGTGTCTCGGGAGGGCTCTCCTACAATGAGCAGTTCTTC

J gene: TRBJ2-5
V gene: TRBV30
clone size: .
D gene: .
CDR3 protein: CAHGEVSQYF
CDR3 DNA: TGTGCCCACGGGGAAGTTTCCCAGTACTTC

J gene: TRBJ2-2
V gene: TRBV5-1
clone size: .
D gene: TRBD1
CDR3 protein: CASSTGQNFANTGELFF
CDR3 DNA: TGCGCCAGCAGCACGGGACAGAATTTCGCGAACACCGGGGAGCTGTTTTTT

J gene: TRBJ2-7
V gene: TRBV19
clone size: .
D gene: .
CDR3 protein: CASRETGGSYEQYF
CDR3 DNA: TGTGCCAGTAGAGAGACGGGTGGCTCCTACGAGCAGTACTTC

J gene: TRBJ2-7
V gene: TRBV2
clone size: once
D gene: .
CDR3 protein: CASSGDFYEQYF
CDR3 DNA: TGTGCCAGCAGCGGGGACTTCTACGAGCAGTACTTC

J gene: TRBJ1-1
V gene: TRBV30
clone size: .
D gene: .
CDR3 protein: CAWRRRDTEAFF
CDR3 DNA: TGTGCCTGGAGACGCAGGGACACTGAAGCTTTCTTT

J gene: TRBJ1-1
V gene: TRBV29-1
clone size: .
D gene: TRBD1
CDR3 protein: CSVGQGQSTEAFF
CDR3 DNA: TGCAGCGTTGGACAGGGGCAGAGCACTGAAGCTTTCTTT